A single sample is the source of the 27 T cell receptor beta chains below, sequenced in a study of shared T cell receptors in the human thymus. The method was immunoSEQ multiplex PCR; TCRdb's version includes in-frame clones alone and lacks a portion of them. Of around 730,000 clones listed, approximately 85% were seen once; the top ten hold around 0.0094%. These data were also filed under a second study, of human thymus T cells.

Sequenced: thymocytes. These receptors all stem from a girl under two years old with a congenital heart defect.

The chain combines TRBV5-1 with TRBJ2-2; TRBD2 matches 13 bases. The germline gives CDR1 SGHRS, CDR2 YFSETQ. The CDR3 has 18 amino acids. Trimming cost V 3 bases and J 4 bases; bases outside gene matches: 9. CDR3 nucleotides: TGCGCCAGCAGCTGGGGACTAGCGGGGACAGGTGTCACCGGGGAGCTGTTTTTT. It codes for CASSWGLAGTGVTGELFF.

The V and J genes are TRBV30 and TRBJ2-7; weak D call: TRBD2 (5 bases). The length of the CDR3 is 15 residues. Trimming took off 2 bases at V and 7 bases at J, with 21 bases between the two ends. Looked up from germline, CDR1 is GTSNPN and CDR2 is SVGIG (reference sequence). CDR3: CAWSSDPGLGPEQYF. The CDR3 DNA follows: TGTGCCTGGAGTTCCGACCCCGGACTGGGCCCAGAGCAGTACTTC.

This chain connects TRBV4-1 to TRBJ1-2; 7 positions match TRBD1. The germline V gene encodes CDR1 MGHRA and CDR2 YSYEKL. Trimming at V came to 6 bases and at J to 4 bases, leaving 17 bases not matched to a gene. This CDR3 has 17 residues. The CDR3 region is CASRRLDTQGGRYGYTF. In DNA, the CDR3 is TGCGCCAGCAGGCGACTGGACACCCAAGGGGGCCGCTATGGCTACACCTTC.

The rearrangement joins TRBV28 to TRBJ2-5; possible D gene TRBD1, 6 bases. This CDR3 spans 15 amino acids. CDR1 MDHEN and CDR2 SYDVKM come from the germline V gene. Trimming stripped 5 bases from V and 1 base from J, with 14 bases between. CDR3 sequence (DNA): TGTGCCAGCAGTGTTGACAGGAAAGTCCAAGAGACCCAGTACTTC. Its protein product is CASSVDRKVQETQYF.

The CDR3 here is CASSEQGPVDYGYTF. DNA of the CDR3: TGTGCCAGCAGCGAGCAGGGGCCTGTAGACTATGGCTACACCTTC. The rearrangement joins TRBV7-6 to TRBJ1-2; perhaps TRBD1 as D (6 bases). The V end was cut by 5 bases, the J end by 3 bases, with 16 bases between. CDR1 and CDR2 from the germline V gene are SGHVS and FNYEAQ. The CDR3 spans 15 residues.

This chain links TRBV19 with TRBJ1-2; 10 bases agree with TRBD1. The V and J ends lost 3 bases and 3 bases, in that order; junction bases with no gene match: 7. The CDR3 sequence is 16 residues long. The V gene's germline CDR1 is LNHDA and CDR2 SQIVND (reference sequence). CDR3 coding DNA: TGTGCCAGTAGTATCGAGGGGGGGACAGGGGACTATGGCTACACCTTC. Its translation: CASSIEGGTGDYGYTF.

About this clone itself: The sample contains more than one DNA sequence encoding this CDR3. This chain links TRBV9 with TRBJ2-7; 9 bases are shared with TRBD2. Germline CDR1 is SGDLS and CDR2 is YYNGEE. With V trimmed by 0 bases and J by 4 bases, 2 bases remained unmatched. The CDR3 has 14 amino acids. CDR3 DNA sequence: TGTGCCAGCAGCGTAGCGACTAGCGGATACGAGCAGTACTTC. Translating gives CASSVATSGYEQYF. The whole variable domain, filled in from reference TRBV9 and TRBJ2-7, reads DSGVTQTPKHLITATGQRVTLRCSPRSGDLSVYWYQQSLDQGLQFLIQYYNGEERAKGNILERFSAQQFPDLHSELNLSSLELGDSALYFCASSVATSGYEQYFGPGTRLTVT.

This clone was picked up a small number of times. The chain has TRBV27 and TRBJ2-1, with a possible D match to TRBD2 (7 bases). Trimming pared 6 bases from V and 7 bases from J, leaving 19 bases between. In germline, CDR1 is MNHEY, CDR2 SMNVEV (reference sequence). The CDR3 extends over 15 amino acids. The CDR3 region is CASSRRGGYVNEQFF. CDR3 nucleotide sequence: TGTGCCAGCAGCCGTAGGGGGGGCTACGTGAATGAGCAGTTCTTC.

Of note for this clone: The sample carries other DNA sequences with the same CDR3. This sequence joins TRBV2 and TRBJ1-6, with 8 positions matching TRBD1. J gave up 7 bases and V 6 bases, and 8 bases lay outside the gene matches. The CDR3 runs 15 residues. Germline values: CDR1 SNHLY, CDR2 FYNNEI. CDR3 residues: CASRVGQGCNSPLHF. DNA of the CDR3: TGTGCCAGCAGGGTCGGACAGGGTTGCAATTCACCCCTCCACTTT. Full variable domain (rest looked up from reference TRBV2 and TRBJ1-6): EPEVTQTPSHQVTQMGQEVILRCVPISNHLYFYWYRQILGQKVEFLVSFYNNEISEKSEIFDDQFSVERPDGSNFTLKIRSTKLEDSAMYFCASRVGQGCNSPLHFGNGTRLTVT.

The V call is TRBV7-2, the J call TRBJ1-1, with a possible D match to TRBD1 (6 bases). The CDR3 runs 19 residues. V lost 1 base to trimming and J lost 0 bases, with 21 bases between them. Per germline, CDR1 SGHTA and CDR2 FQGNSA. CDR3 amino acids: CASSLGYTGTTPMNTEAFF. As DNA, the CDR3 is TGTGCCAGCAGCTTAGGGTACACAGGGACTACGCCTATGAACACTGAAGCTTTCTTT.

The chain carries TRBV6-7 and TRBJ2-2, with a tentative D call TRBD2 (7 bases). TRBV6-7 is known as an ORF, though its function is uncertain. The length of the CDR3 is 16 residues. Trimming pared 7 bases from V and 6 bases from J, leaving 21 bases between. Here the CDR3 DNA reads TGTGCCAGCATTCGGAGGGGGGGCGATGGGTCCGGGGAGCTGTTTTTT. Amino acid sequence: CASIRRGGDGSGELFF.

V and J are TRBV10-3 and TRBJ2-1; TRBD1 matches 10 bases. V dropped 0 bases and J dropped 6; count of bases not matched to a gene: 8. The CDR3 contains 17 residues. Germline values: CDR1 ENHRY, CDR2 SYGVKD. CDR3 nucleotide sequence: TGTGCCATCAGTGAGTCGGAGACAGGGGGCATAGCCAATGAGCAGTTCTTC. It codes for CAISESETGGIANEQFF.

The rearrangement joins TRBV6-5 to TRBJ1-2, with D unclear. Germline assignment: CDR1 MNHEY and CDR2 SVGAGI. The CDR3 extends over 14 amino acids. Trimming shortened V by 5 bases and J by 3 bases, and 13 bases separated the two germline ends. CDR3 sequence (DNA): TGTGCCAGCAGTCAGAAAAACTATCACTATGGCTACACCTTC. This gives the protein CASSQKNYHYGYTF.

The CDR3 is CASSLAFITGGSSPLHF. CDR3 DNA: TGTGCCAGCAGCTTAGCCTTTATAACCGGGGGGTCTTCACCCCTCCACTTT. This chain connects TRBV7-9 to TRBJ1-6; D is possibly TRBD1 (5 bases). The CDR3 is 17 amino acids. Germline-derived CDR1 and CDR2 are SEHNR and FQNEAQ (reference sequence). Trimming removed 0 bases at V and 9 bases at J, with 18 bases between.

V gene TRBV11-2 combines with J gene TRBJ2-5; D might be TRBD2 (7 bases). The germline gives CDR1 SGHAT, CDR2 FQNNGV. V lost 5 bases and J lost 4, with 17 bases in between. The CDR3 extends over 15 amino acids. CDR3 sequence: CASSPGEGGIETQYF. CDR3 DNA: TGTGCCAGCAGCCCGGGGGAGGGGGGCATAGAGACCCAGTACTTC.

The V call is TRBV7-2, the J call TRBJ1-2; D is ambiguous. Trimming stripped 4 bases from V and 4 bases from J, with 16 bases between. Looked up from germline, CDR1 is SGHTA and CDR2 is FQGNSA. The CDR3 has 15 residues. The CDR3 region is CASSSRVLLPYGYTF. For the CDR3, the DNA is TGTGCCAGCAGCTCCCGGGTCCTATTACCCTATGGCTACACCTTC.

The J gene is TRBJ1-5, the V gene TRBV7-6; D gene unclear. Germline assignment: CDR1 SGHVS and CDR2 FNYEAQ. V was clipped by 5 bases and J by 5 bases, with 16 bases between them. This CDR3 has 15 amino acids. CDR3 bases: TGTGCCAGCAGCCCACTCGCACGGGAAGATCAGCCCCAGCATTTT. Translated, it gives CASSPLAREDQPQHF.

The V gene is TRBV7-6, the J gene TRBJ2-3, with a tentative D call TRBD2 (7 bases). This CDR3 comprises 17 residues. The V end was cut by 1 base, the J end by 3 bases, with 17 bases between. Germline V lookup: CDR1 SGHVS, CDR2 FNYEAQ. DNA for the CDR3: TGTGCCAGCAGCTTAGATATTAGGGGGGGCAGGACAGATACGCAGTATTTT. Translating gives CASSLDIRGGRTDTQYF.

The rearrangement joins TRBV4-3 to TRBJ1-1, with 7 bases that match TRBD1. The CDR3 is 20 residues long. V lost 1 base, J lost 3 bases, and 20 bases stayed unmatched. Germline CDR1 LGHNA, CDR2 YSLEER. This CDR3 reads CASSQVPFPGQTTGDTEAFF. The CDR3 DNA reads as TGCGCCAGCAGCCAAGTCCCGTTTCCGGGACAGACAACCGGCGACACTGAAGCTTTCTTT.

This clone was seen only a few times. The V gene is TRBV14, the J gene TRBJ2-7; the D gene is possibly TRBD1 (6 bases). The CDR3 is made up of 17 amino acids. Germline V gene lookup returns CDR1 SGHDN and CDR2 FVKESK. V was clipped by 0 bases and J by 3 bases, with 18 bases between them. The CDR3 coding sequence is TGTGCCAGCAGCCAAGAAGGATTCAGGGACACCCACTACGAGCAGTACTTC. Amino acids: CASSQEGFRDTHYEQYF. The full variable domain, its missing parts supplied by reference TRBV14 and TRBJ2-7, is EAGVTQFPSHSVIEKGQTVTLRCDPISGHDNLYWYRRVMGKEIKFLLHFVKESKQDESGMPNNRFLAERTGGTYSTLKVQPAELEDSGVYFCASSQEGFRDTHYEQYFGPGTRLTVT.

The rearrangement links TRBV4-1 to TRBJ2-7, with D tentatively TRBD1 (6 bases). CDR3 size: 15 residues. Trimming shortened V by 0 bases and J by 0 bases, and 9 bases separated the two germline ends. Germline values: CDR1 MGHRA, CDR2 YSYEKL. CDR3 sequence reads: CASSQETGRSYEQYF. The CDR3 DNA reads as TGCGCCAGCAGCCAAGAAACAGGGCGCTCCTACGAGCAGTACTTC.

Worth noting for this clone: Other DNA sequences from this sample encode an identical CDR3 as well. This chain links TRBV9 with TRBJ1-2; maybe TRBD1 (6 bases). Per germline, CDR1 SGDLS and CDR2 YYNGEE. This CDR3 contains 15 residues. Between the trimmed V and J ends, which lost 2 bases and 5 bases, there was a span of 16 bases. This CDR3 reads CASSVEEQGYYGYTF. DNA of the CDR3: TGTGCCAGCAGCGTTGAAGAACAGGGCTATTATGGCTACACCTTC.

The genes are TRBV12-5 and TRBJ2-5; possibly TRBD1 for D (6 bases). Germline assignment: CDR1 LGHNT and CDR2 FRNRAP. The CDR3 sequence is 16 residues long. The ends were cut back, 6 bases at V and 3 bases at J, with 20 bases in the middle. The CDR3 DNA follows: TGTGCTAGTGGAGTGCTCTTGGGAAAGGGGGAAGAGACCCAGTACTTC. Protein sequence: CASGVLLGKGEETQYF.

The rearrangement uses TRBV9 and TRBJ1-1; D gene unclear. Trimming took 0 bases from V and 1 from J, leaving 16 bases between them. The germline V gene encodes CDR1 SGDLS and CDR2 YYNGEE. This CDR3 region has 17 residues. The CDR3 DNA reads as TGTGCCAGCAGCGTAGACTATGACGTAGCGCGGAACACTGAAGCTTTCTTT. As protein: CASSVDYDVARNTEAFF.

V gene TRBV19 combines with J gene TRBJ2-2, with TRBD2 identical over 9 bases. V shed 5 bases and J 0 bases; nucleotides not matched to a gene: 13. This CDR3 is built from 19 residues. The V gene's germline CDR1 is LNHDA and CDR2 SQIVND (reference sequence). CDR3 loop: CASSPLVERGAANTGELFF. CDR3 DNA: TGTGCCAGTAGTCCCCTGGTGGAGCGGGGGGCTGCGAACACCGGGGAGCTGTTTTTT.

CDR3 bases: TGTGCCAGCAGCCCATATCGGGGCTACACCTTC. This encodes CASSPYRGYTF. The rearrangement links TRBV7-2 to TRBJ1-2; D gene unclear. V was trimmed by 5 bases and J by 8 bases, leaving 9 bases between them. Germline V gene data show CDR1 as SGHTA and CDR2 as FQGNSA. This CDR3 region has 11 residues. Based on the CDR3 plus reference TRBV7-2 and TRBJ1-2, the full variable domain is GAGVSQSPSNKVTEKGKDVELRCDPISGHTALYWYRQSLGQGLEFLIYFQGNSAPDKSGLPSDRFSAERTGGSVSTLTIQRTQQEDSAVYLCASSPYRGYTFGSGTRLTVV.

This chain joins TRBV4-1 and TRBJ1-2; D unresolved. The CDR3 is 17 amino acids. The V gene's germline CDR1 is MGHRA and CDR2 YSYEKL. The germline V and J ends were trimmed by 3 bases and 10 bases, with 27 bases remaining between them. The CDR3, as DNA: TGCGCCAGCAGCCACAACAAGCGGATAAGCCATATTAACCCCTACACCTTC. Its translation is CASSHNKRISHINPYTF.